This note documents a single T cell receptor beta chain sequence. Its antigen is unknown. No quality values exist for individual bases; no much larger clone is one base distant. The immunoSEQ Assay was used to sequence TCRbeta CDR3 regions. After extraction, genomic DNA underwent amplification by bias-controlled multiplex PCR, followed by high-throughput sequencing. The authors processed their data as follows. To quantify the absolute abundance of every unique TCRbeta CDR3 region, sequences were collapsed and filtered. T cell fraction was estimated by normalizing TCRbeta template counts to usable DNA, which was measured by amplifying reference genes present in all nucleated cells. Repertoire TCRs were annotated as SARS-CoV-2-specific by exact matching of V gene, CDR3 amino acid sequence and J gene to a known reactive TCR set. MIRA supplied the reference SARS-CoV-2 TCR set, which was filtered for enrichment in COVID-19-positive ImmuneCODE repertoires so that public or cross-reactive TCRs were removed. Based on the MIRA antigens, annotated TCRs were further analysed at the level of specific ORF or position within ORF. Breadth was defined as the number of annotated unique rearrangements divided by the total number of unique productive rearrangements, and depth was defined as the summed frequency of the annotated unique rearrangements. TCR breadth was compared between groups using two-sided Wilcoxon rank-sum tests. TCRdb stores this immuneACCESS table with in-frame sequences only. Part of the clones is absent; in the studies checked, under half of the shortfall reflects unresolved V genes, and no reason is known for the rest. Clone size and V and J calls were adopted from that table, with D and trimming inferred from the DNA. Within this sample are roughly 300,000 clones, with roughly 89% of them counted one time only. Roughly 5% of the sample is in the top ten clones.

The label giving this sample's treatment or condition can be read as: roughly 19 received Ad26.COV2.S at low or high dose, single or two shots; 5 received placebo; per-sample allocation not given. For vaccine and placebo recipients, the sequenced repertoires came from samples collected on day 63 after the first injection. In Cohort 1b, about 25 adults aged 18-55 years were enrolled at a single site in Boston, USA, between 29 July and 7 August 2020. As a vaccine, Ad26.COV2.S was a replication-incompetent adenovirus type 26 vector that expressed a prefusion-stabilized SARS-CoV-2 spike protein derived from the original Wuhan strain. This entry is derived from a study of Ad26.COV2.S vaccination and SARS-CoV-2 variants (dated by TCRdb to about 2021). For the wider study: Vaccine-arm donors were drawn from COV1001, a multicentre, randomized, double-blind, placebo-controlled phase I-IIa trial of Ad26.COV2.S in healthy adults. Ad26.COV2.S was administered intramuscularly at 5 x 10^10 or 1 x 10^11 viral particles, either as a single shot or as two shots given 56 days apart. The specificity and breadth of SARS-CoV-2-reactive T cell receptors after Ad26.COV2.S vaccination were assessed by TCRbeta repertoire sequencing. The TCR-sequenced set comprised approximately 32 samples: roughly 19 Ad26.COV2.S vaccine recipients, 5 placebo recipients and 8 SARS-CoV-2 convalescent individuals. Participants in the trial were split at random into five groups of five each, receiving low-dose or high-dose Ad26.COV2.S once or twice, or else placebo on both occasions. Investigators did not know the trial group allocation while performing experiments and assessing outcomes. Overall study outcomes, separate from this receptor: After vaccination, spike-specific CD8+ and CD4+ T cell responses were reported to show substantial breadth. The study was not powered for comparison of responses between vaccine doses or regimens. Vaccine and placebo recipients had comparable non-spike TCR breadth, which fits with the vaccine containing only spike. Spike-specific TCR breadth was higher in Ad26.COV2.S recipients than in placebo recipients (P = 0.0014). According to the authors, total T cell responses may have been underestimated by the TCR breadth and depth analyses.

The CDR3 spans 14 residues, from the cysteine through the phenylalanine. The entry retains the CDR3 DNA only, 42 bases that are in frame from base 1. CDR1 and CDR2 are drawn from the germline V gene (reference sequence): LGHDT, YNNKEL. V drops 5 bases and J drops 1 base, leaving 11 bases in between. The starting material was peripheral blood, obtained in a trial of Ad26.COV2.S vaccine versus placebo. The TCR originated in a person between 18 and 65 years old who received the Ad26.COV2.S COVID-19 vaccine or a placebo. Recombination linked TRBV3-1 (or the pseudogene TRBV3-2) to TRBJ1-1; a confident D gene designation cannot be given. The DNA sequence is TGTGCCAGCAGCTTAGCCGGCGCGAACACTGAAGCTTTCTTT. Translated, this gives CASSLAGANTEAFF.